The entry below gives a single T cell receptor beta chain sequence along with its context. Methods used by the authors: Using reference gene primer amplification, nucleated cell counts were estimated. Using immunoSEQ multiplex PCR, the repertoire was profiled, and TCRdb retains in-frame clones only, with some absent. V, J and clone size are taken as reported in that table, and D and trimming were inferred from the DNA itself. This table has approximately 170,000 clones, around 90% appearing once. The data belong to a study of blood T cell repertoires in COVID-19. Whole-study context: Sites across the United States, Italy and Spain contributed samples from acute and convalescent COVID-19. PBMCs, B-cell-depleted T cells, or T cells were the source of the cDNA or gDNA that made up the material.

Seattle's enrolled individuals joined amid active infection and were then monitored longitudinally. This TCR was recovered from a woman of 80 years or more with COVID-19, enrolled during active disease. Sequenced sample: peripheral blood.

The CDR3 is CASSSPGLAGIYEQYF. The CDR3 nucleotides are TGTGCCAGCAGTTCCCCGGGACTAGCGGGAATTTACGAGCAGTACTTC. The rearrangement uses TRBV6-2 or TRBV6-3 and TRBJ2-7; 13 nucleotides align to TRBD2. This CDR3 has 16 residues. Germline V gives CDR1 MNHEY, CDR2 SVGEGT. The V gene end was trimmed by 4 bases and the J gene end by 4 bases; junction bases not matched to a gene: 7.